One and the same sample provided the 4 T cell receptor beta chains below, sequenced in a study of OX40 agonist ivuxolimab in advanced cancers. TCRdb's copy holds only in-frame clones and misses some; the assay was immunoSEQ multiplex PCR. The table includes about 53,000 clones, 70% to 90% detected once. The sequencing used CD4+ or CD8+ T cells sorted from blood, collected in a trial of the OX40 agonist ivuxolimab. The receptors originated from an adult with an advanced solid tumor such as melanoma, head and neck, liver or kidney cancer.

The rearrangement joins TRBV6-1 to TRBJ2-3; 7 nucleotides align to TRBD1. CDR3 length: 14 residues. Germline V gene data show CDR1 as MNHNS and CDR2 as SASEGT. After removal of 4 bases from V and 5 bases from J, the junction contained 6 bases not matched to a gene. Here the CDR3 DNA reads TGTGCCAGCAGTGGGGACAGCTTAGGAGATACGCAGTATTTT. Translation: CASSGDSLGDTQYF.

The V call is TRBV7-8, the J call TRBJ2-3; 9 positions agree with TRBD2. The CDR3 runs 14 residues. V lost 4 bases, J lost 4 bases, and 3 bases stayed unmatched. Germline V gene sequence: CDR1 SGHVS, CDR2 FQNEAQ. The CDR3 loop reads CASSYSGSSDTQYF. The CDR3 DNA sequence: TGTGCCAGCAGCTATAGCGGGAGCTCAGATACGCAGTATTTT.

The chain carries TRBV30 and TRBJ1-2; D call uncertain. The CDR3 has 17 amino acids. Per the germline V gene, CDR1 is GTSNPN and CDR2 is SVGIG (reference sequence). The V gene lost 2 bases and the J gene lost 4 bases, with 23 bases spanning the gap. In DNA form, the CDR3 reads TGTGCCTGGAGTCCCCGTCTGGGGATTCGGCTATCCTATGGCTACACCTTC. Its translation: CAWSPRLGIRLSYGYTF.

This clone was observed a handful of times. The chain combines TRBV5-4 with TRBJ2-2, with D perhaps assigned TRBD1 or TRBD2 (6 bases each). V lost 5 bases and J 6 bases, leaving 17 bases between the germline ends. Germline V gene data show CDR1 as SGHNT and CDR2 as YYREEE (reference sequence). The CDR3 contains 15 residues. The CDR3 sequence: CASSLGGSNAGELFF. The DNA for the CDR3 is TGTGCCAGCAGTCTCGGGGGCTCTAATGCCGGGGAGCTGTTTTTT.